What follows are 5 T cell receptor beta chains derived from one specimen sequenced in a study of cytomegalovirus exposure and HLA in healthy donors (dated by TCRdb to about 2017). Libraries were made using the immunoSEQ multiplex PCR assay. The clones in this table, taken by TCRdb from immuneACCESS, are in-frame only. Not every clone is retained; where verified, under half of the shortfall comes from an unresolved V gene, and the cause of the rest is unknown. The sample contains around 140,000 clones, around 84% of them found a single time. The ten largest clones add up to around 10% of the sample. The sequenced material came from PBMCs. These receptors were obtained from a man aged 18 to 30 in good health and CMV-seropositive.

This chain joins TRBV7-8 and TRBJ1-6; 7 positions agree with TRBD1. Germline CDR1 reads SGHVS; CDR2 reads FQNEAQ. V gave up 2 bases and J gave up 5 bases; unmatched junction bases: 6. This CDR3 comprises 16 residues. CDR3 region: CASSLKGAFNNSPLHF. The CDR3 DNA reads as TGTGCCAGCAGCTTAAAGGGGGCATTTAATAATTCACCCCTCCACTTT.

The chain is built from TRBV6-6 and TRBJ1-1; 7 nucleotides line up with TRBD1. V lost 6 bases and J lost 4; bases outside the gene matches: 8. Germline values: CDR1 MNHNY, CDR2 SVGAGI (reference sequence). This CDR3 contains 14 residues. CDR3 protein: CASRQTGLGTEAFF. CDR3 coding DNA: TGTGCCAGCAGACAGACAGGGTTGGGCACTGAAGCTTTCTTT.

The V gene is TRBV18, the J gene TRBJ2-5; TRBD1 matches at 8 bases. Unmatched junction bases numbered 12, after V lost 4 bases and J lost 5 bases. Germline V lookup: CDR1 KGHSH, CDR2 LQKENI. The CDR3 has 16 amino acids. CDR3 amino acids: CASSLYRTGPLETQYF. As DNA, the CDR3 is TGTGCCAGCTCACTTTATAGGACAGGGCCCCTGGAGACCCAGTACTTC. Complete variable domain (other parts from reference TRBV18 and TRBJ2-5): NAGVMQNPRHLVRRRGQEARLRCSPMKGHSHVYWYRQLPEEGLKFMVYLQKENIIDESGMPKERFSAEFPKEGPSILRIQQVVRGDSAAYFCASSLYRTGPLETQYFGPGTRLLVL.

The chain combines TRBV9 with TRBJ2-3; 10 nucleotides align to TRBD2. Per germline, CDR1 SGDLS and CDR2 YYNGEE. CDR3 length equals 15 residues. After removal of 3 bases from V and 2 bases from J, the junction contained 3 bases not matched to a gene. DNA of the CDR3: TGTGCCAGCAGCGCCGGGACTAGCGTCACAGATACGCAGTATTTT. It is translated as CASSAGTSVTDTQYF.

The CDR3 coding sequence is TGCGCCAGCAGCTTGGTTGGGGCAGCGACAGATACGCAGTATTTT. The encoded protein is CASSLVGAATDTQYF. J is TRBJ2-3 and V is TRBV5-1; weak D call: TRBD1 (5 bases). The germline V gene has CDR1 SGHRS and CDR2 YFSETQ. CDR3 length: 15 amino acids. Trimming stripped 0 bases from V and 3 bases from J, with 11 bases between. Using reference TRBV5-1 and TRBJ2-3 for the parts outside the CDR3, the full variable domain is KAGVTQTPRYLIKTRGQQVTLSCSPISGHRSVSWYQQTPGQGLQFLFEYFSETQRNKGNFPGRFSGRQFSNSRSEMNVSTLELGDSALYLCASSLVGAATDTQYFGPGTRLTVL.